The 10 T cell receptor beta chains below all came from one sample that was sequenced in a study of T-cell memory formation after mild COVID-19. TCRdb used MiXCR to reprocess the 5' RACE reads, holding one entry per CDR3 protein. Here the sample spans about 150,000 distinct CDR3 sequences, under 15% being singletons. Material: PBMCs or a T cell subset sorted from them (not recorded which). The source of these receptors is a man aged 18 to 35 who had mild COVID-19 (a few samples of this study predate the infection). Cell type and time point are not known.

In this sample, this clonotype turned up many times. This chain's CDR3 is CASSLDTSGGEQYF. The CDR3 DNA reads TGCGCCAGCAGCTTGGATACCAGCGGGGGCGAGCAGTACTTC. The chain carries TRBV5-1 and TRBJ2-7, with TRBD2 matching over 8 bases. V was clipped by 0 bases and J by 6 bases; unmatched bases: 5. The CDR3 is 14 residues long. From germline, CDR1 is SGHRS and CDR2 YFSETQ.

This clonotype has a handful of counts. CDR3 sequence reads: CASSSGTGQETQYF. DNA for the CDR3: TGTGCCAGCAGCTCGGGGACAGGTCAAGAGACCCAGTACTTC. The chain carries TRBV5-4 and TRBJ2-5, with 8 nucleotides matching TRBD1. The CDR3 contains 14 residues. Germline V gene data show CDR1 as SGHNT and CDR2 as YYREEE (reference sequence). V lost 3 bases to trimming and J lost 2 bases; unmatched junction nucleotides: 3.

This CDR3 reads CASSRSGGAANEQFF. The DNA of the CDR3 is TGTGCCAGCAGTCGAAGCGGGGGGGCTGCCAATGAGCAGTTCTTC. The chain links TRBV6-5 to TRBJ2-1, with 10 bases lining up with TRBD2. CDR3 size: 15 residues. Germline values: CDR1 MNHEY, CDR2 SVGAGI. Unmatched junction bases numbered 7, after V lost 5 bases and J lost 6 bases.

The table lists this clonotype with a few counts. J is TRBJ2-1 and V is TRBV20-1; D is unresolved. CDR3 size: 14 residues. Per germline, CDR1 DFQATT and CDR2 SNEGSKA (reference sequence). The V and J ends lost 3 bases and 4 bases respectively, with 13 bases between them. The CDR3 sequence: CSASLPAQYNEQFF. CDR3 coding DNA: TGCAGTGCTAGTCTTCCAGCCCAATACAATGAGCAGTTCTTC.

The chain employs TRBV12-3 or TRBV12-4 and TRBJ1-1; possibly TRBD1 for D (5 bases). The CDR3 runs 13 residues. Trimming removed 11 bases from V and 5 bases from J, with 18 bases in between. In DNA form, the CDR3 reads TGTGCCTCTCAGAGGGACGGGGGGACTGAAGCTTTCTTT. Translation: CASQRDGGTEAFF.

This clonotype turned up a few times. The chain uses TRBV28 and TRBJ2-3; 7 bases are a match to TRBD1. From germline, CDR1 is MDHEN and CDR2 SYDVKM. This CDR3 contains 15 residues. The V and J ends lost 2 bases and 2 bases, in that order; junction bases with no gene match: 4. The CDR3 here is CASSLRTGFTDTQYF. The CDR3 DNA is TGTGCCAGCAGTTTAAGGACAGGATTCACAGATACGCAGTATTTT.

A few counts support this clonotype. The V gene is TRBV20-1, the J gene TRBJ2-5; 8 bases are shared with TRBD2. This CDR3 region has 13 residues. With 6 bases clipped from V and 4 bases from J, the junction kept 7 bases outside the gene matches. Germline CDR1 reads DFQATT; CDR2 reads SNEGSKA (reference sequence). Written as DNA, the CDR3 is TGCAGTGCCGGAGCGGGGGCCCGAGAGACCCAGTACTTC. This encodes CSAGAGARETQYF.

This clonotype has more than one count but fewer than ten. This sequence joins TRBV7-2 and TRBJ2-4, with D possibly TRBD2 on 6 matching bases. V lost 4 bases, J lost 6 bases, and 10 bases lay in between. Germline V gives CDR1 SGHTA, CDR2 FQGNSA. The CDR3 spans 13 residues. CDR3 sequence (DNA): TGTGCCAGCAGCTCTAACGGGGGAAACATTCAGTACTTC. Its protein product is CASSSNGGNIQYF.

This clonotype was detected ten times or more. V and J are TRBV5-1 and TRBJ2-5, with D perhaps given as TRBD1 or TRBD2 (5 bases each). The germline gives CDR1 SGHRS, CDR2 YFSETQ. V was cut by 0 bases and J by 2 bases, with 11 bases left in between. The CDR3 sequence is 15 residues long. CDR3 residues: CASSLEPGPQETQYF. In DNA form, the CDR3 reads TGCGCCAGCAGCTTGGAACCGGGACCTCAAGAGACCCAGTACTTC.

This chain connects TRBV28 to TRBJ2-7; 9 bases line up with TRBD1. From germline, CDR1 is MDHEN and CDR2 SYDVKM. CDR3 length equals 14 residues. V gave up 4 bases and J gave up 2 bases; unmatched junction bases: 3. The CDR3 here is CASSSGQGPYEQYV. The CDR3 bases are TGTGCCAGCAGTTCAGGACAGGGGCCCTACGAGCAGTACGTC.